This TCR beta chain is from a study of response to subunit inactivated influenza vaccine. Regarding the study as a whole: Seasonal influenza vaccination, on each occasion, was suggested by the authors to recruit few new T cells.

This clonotype was detected ten times or more. The antigen is undetermined. TCRdb re-called the RT-PCR reads with MiXCR, one entry per CDR3 protein. The sample records hundreds of thousands of distinct CDR3 sequences, roughly 23% being singletons. The specimen comprised CD4+ T cells sorted from PBMCs, sampled 4 to 6 days after vaccination. This TCR came from a man aged 50-60 years who received an inactivated influenza vaccine.

Here the CDR3 DNA reads TGCGCCAGCAGCCAAGAGTTCAGAGCGGGAGCGAACGGGGAGCTGTTTTTT. As protein: CASSQEFRAGANGELFF. This sequence joins TRBV4-3 and TRBJ2-2; 8 bases fit TRBD2. The V and J ends lost 0 bases and 7 bases, in that order; junction bases with no gene match: 10. This CDR3 contains 17 residues. Germline CDR1 is LGHNA and CDR2 is YSLEER.